These T cell receptor beta chains were read from a single sample in a study of cytomegalovirus exposure and HLA in healthy donors. Produced via immunoSEQ multiplex PCR; TCRdb's table is partial and in-frame only. The sample includes approximately 100,000 clones, 60% to 80% of them seen just once. Sequencing used PBMCs. The receptors were sampled from a human donor in good health. The CDR3 runs from the conserved cysteine through the conserved F or W. The D gene is left open where the match is weak. Not every row has a clone size; where given, it reads once, few, many or a size class.

j_call | clone_size | v_call | d_call | cdr3_nt | cdr3_aa
TRBJ1-5 | . | TRBV15 | TRBD1 | TGTGCCACCAGCAGAGATCCAGGGGACAGGGAACATTTT | CATSRDPGDREHF
TRBJ2-5 | . | TRBV29-1 | . | TGCAGCGTTGAAGATCTCTCGGCGCGGGAGACCCAGTACTTC | CSVEDLSARETQYF
TRBJ2-5 | once | TRBV5-1 | TRBD1 | TGCGCCAGCAGCTTGGGGGGCTTCACAGGGGCCCAAGAGACCCAGTACTTC | CASSLGGFTGAQETQYF
TRBJ2-5 | . | TRBV9 | TRBD2 | TGTGCCAGCAGCGTCGCATCTAGCGGAGGGGTTCAAGAGACCCAGTACTTC | CASSVASSGGVQETQYF
TRBJ1-1 | . | TRBV10-2 | . | TGCGCCAGCAGACAGGACCTGAACACTGAAGCTTTCTTT | CASRQDLNTEAFF
TRBJ1-2 | . | TRBV28 | . | TGTGCCAGCAGGGGGAACAGGTACAGTCGTAATGGCTACACCTTC | CASRGNRYSRNGYTF
TRBJ2-1 | . | TRBV27 | . | TGTGCCAGCAGTCCCTTAGCGGTACATTACAATGAGCAGTTCTTC | CASSPLAVHYNEQFF
TRBJ2-1 | few | TRBV7-9 | . | TGTGCCAGCAGGCTCGGGAACGATGAGCAGTTCTTC | CASRLGNDEQFF
TRBJ2-7 | . | TRBV29-1 | TRBD2 | TGCAGCGTTGGGTGGGGTTTAGCGGGGAGCTCCTACGAGCAGTACTTC | CSVGWGLAGSSYEQYF
TRBJ2-6 | once | TRBV29-1 | TRBD1 | TGCAGCGTTGTTTTCCTGGACAGGGGGGCTCGCTCTGGGGCCAACGTCCTGACTTTC | CSVVFLDRGARSGANVLTF
TRBJ1-1 | . | TRBV5-8 | . | TGTGCCAGCACCTTGTCTAGGTTCTCTGAAGCTTTCTTT | CASTLSRFSEAFF
TRBJ1-1 | . | TRBV4-2 | . | TGTGCCAGCAGCCAAGATGGCAGGGTGAACACTGAAGCTTTCTTT | CASSQDGRVNTEAFF
TRBJ1-5 | . | TRBV28 | . | TGTGCCAGCAGACCACTCCGGGGGGCCTGGAATCAGCCCCAGCATTTT | CASRPLRGAWNQPQHF
TRBJ2-1 | once | TRBV5-1 | TRBD2 | TGCGCCAGCAGCCCGCCAGGGAGCGGGAGCTCCTACAATGAGCAGTTCTTC | CASSPPGSGSSYNEQFF
TRBJ2-1 | . | TRBV28 | TRBD2 | TGTGCCAGCGGGGGACTAGCGGGCTACAATGAGCAGTTCTTC | CASGGLAGYNEQFF
TRBJ2-4 | few | TRBV6-5 | TRBD2 | TGTGCCAGCAGTTTTGGGGGGGGAGACATTCAGTACTTC | CASSFGGGDIQYF
TRBJ2-7 | . | TRBV7-2 | TRBD1 | TGTGCCAGCAGCTTAGGGACCGGGACAGGGAATACCTACGAGCAGTACTTC | CASSLGTGTGNTYEQYF
TRBJ2-6 | . | TRBV2 | . | TGTGCCAGCAGTGACAGGGTGTCCTCTGGGGCCAACGTCCTGACTTTC | CASSDRVSSGANVLTF
TRBJ2-3 | . | TRBV2 | TRBD2 | TGTGCCAGCAGTGCCCTGACGGGGGGTCGCGGTACGCAGTATTTT | CASSALTGGRGTQYF
TRBJ2-6 | . | TRBV27 | TRBD1 | TGTGCCAGCAGTCCCAGGACAGGGTCCTCCTCTGGGGCCAACGTCCTGACTTTC | CASSPRTGSSSGANVLTF
TRBJ1-6 | . | TRBV10-3 | . | TGTGCCATCAACTCCCAGGGTGGGAATTCACCCCTCCACTTT | CAINSQGGNSPLHF
TRBJ1-2 | . | TRBV9 | TRBD1 | TGTGCCAGCAGCGTCGGACAGGGATTTGGCTACACCTTC | CASSVGQGFGYTF
TRBJ2-5 | . | TRBV30 | TRBD2 | TGTGCCTGGAGTCCAACCCGGACTAGCGGGGGGGAAGAGACCCAGTACTTC | CAWSPTRTSGGEETQYF
TRBJ2-7 | . | TRBV14 | TRBD1 | TGTGCCAGCAGCGACCCCGGGACAGGGACACACGAGCAGTACTTC | CASSDPGTGTHEQYF
TRBJ1-1 | . | TRBV2 | . | TGTGCCAGCTGCGGCCCGGCCGAAGCTTTCTTT | CASCGPAEAFF
TRBJ2-7 | . | TRBV10-1 | . | TGTGCCAGCAGTGAGATGAGCTCCTACGAGCAGTACTTC | CASSEMSSYEQYF
TRBJ2-1 | once | TRBV5-1 | . | TGCGCCAGCAGCACACGGCAGGGTTACAATGAGCAGTTCTTC | CASSTRQGYNEQFF
TRBJ1-6 | . | TRBV6-6 | . | TGTGCCAGCAGTTACGAACGCTCTAACGATTCACCCCTCCACTTT | CASSYERSNDSPLHF
TRBJ2-1 | . | TRBV20-1 | . | TGCAGTGCCGCTCCTGGGCCCGTTCAGTTCTTC | CSAAPGPVQFF
TRBJ2-7 | . | TRBV4-3 | TRBD2 | TGCGCCAGCAGCCAAGAGTTAGCTAGCGGGGCTTACGAGCAGTACTTC | CASSQELASGAYEQYF
TRBJ1-1 | few | TRBV5-1 | . | TGCGCCAGCAGCGTAAGCGGGACCATGAACACTGAAGCTTTCTTT | CASSVSGTMNTEAFF
TRBJ2-7 | . | TRBV28 | TRBD1 | TGTGCCACTGAGACAGGGTCCTACGAGCAGTACTTC | CATETGSYEQYF
TRBJ2-7 | . | TRBV13 | . | TGTGCCAGCAGCTTAGACAGGCGAACCTACGAGCAGTACTTC | CASSLDRRTYEQYF
TRBJ2-2 | . | TRBV7-6 | . | TGTGCCAGCAGCCTACAGGGTCGGGGCACCGGGGAGCTGTTTTTT | CASSLQGRGTGELFF
TRBJ1-5 | . | TRBV5-1 | TRBD1 | TGCGCCAGCAGCTGGACAGGGCTGTCGAATCAGCCCCAGCATTTT | CASSWTGLSNQPQHF
TRBJ2-6 | . | TRBV5-1 | . | TGCGCCAGCAGTGGAGGACCGAGCTCTGGGGCCAACGTCCTGACTTTC | CASSGGPSSGANVLTF
TRBJ2-3 | . | TRBV2 | TRBD2 | TGTGCCAGCAGTTTGGATTACGGGAGGGCAGATACGCAGTATTTT | CASSLDYGRADTQYF
TRBJ2-7 | . | TRBV18 | TRBD1 | TGTGCCAGCTCTCGGGACAGTCGAACCTACGAGCAGTACTTC | CASSRDSRTYEQYF
TRBJ1-4 | . | TRBV6-6 | TRBD1 | TGTGCCAGCCTCAGGGGGGCGGCTAATGAAAAACTGTTTTTT | CASLRGAANEKLFF
TRBJ1-2 | . | TRBV11-2 | TRBD1 | TGTGCCAGCAGCTTAGACGTGAGGCAGGGGGTAGGCTACACCTTC | CASSLDVRQGVGYTF
TRBJ1-5 | . | TRBV28 | . | TGTGCCAGCAGTTTCCCCGGGGGACGCAATCAGCCCCAGCATTTT | CASSFPGGRNQPQHF
TRBJ2-5 | few | TRBV9 | TRBD2 | TGTGCCAGAAGACTAGCGGGAGGACCGAGGGAGACCCAGTACTTC | CARRLAGGPRETQYF
TRBJ2-2 | few | TRBV11-2 | . | TGTGCCAGCAGCTTATTACAGGCAGGAAGCACCGGGGAGCTGTTTTTT | CASSLLQAGSTGELFF
TRBJ1-6 | . | TRBV15 | . | TGTGCCACCAGCAGGCCGGGACACGGTAATTCACCCCTCCACTTT | CATSRPGHGNSPLHF
TRBJ2-7 | few | TRBV14 | TRBD1 | TGTGCCAGCAGCCAAGATCCGGGACAGGGTAGCGACGAGCAGTACTTC | CASSQDPGQGSDEQYF
TRBJ2-7 | . | TRBV2 | . | TGTGCCAGCAGTGAAGCGGCTAGGACTGGGCCCCTCGACGAGCAGTACTTC | CASSEAARTGPLDEQYF
TRBJ1-4 | . | TRBV5-6 | TRBD1 | TGTGCCAGCAGCCCCAGGACAGGGGGATTTATTGGGGCTGAAAAACTGTTTTTT | CASSPRTGGFIGAEKLFF
TRBJ2-1 | few | TRBV10-2 | TRBD2 | TGCGCCAGGGAGGACAGGACCTGGACTAGCGGGAGCCCAAGCTCCTACAATGAGCAGTTCTTC | CAREDRTWTSGSPSSYNEQFF
TRBJ1-3 | . | TRBV28 | . | TGTGCCACCGCAACTACTCCTTCTGGAAACACCATATATTTT | CATATTPSGNTIYF
TRBJ1-4 | once | TRBV19 | . | TGTGCCAGTATGGGCCAATTTAGTGAAAAACTGTTTTTT | CASMGQFSEKLFF
TRBJ2-1 | once | TRBV27 | . | TGTGCCAGCAGTTCCAGCCCTACTAGTCGGATCTACAATGAGCAGTTCTTC | CASSSSPTSRIYNEQFF
TRBJ2-2 | . | TRBV5-1 | TRBD1 | TGCGCCAGCAGCTTGAGACAGGGGGTCACCGGGGAGCTGTTTTTT | CASSLRQGVTGELFF
TRBJ1-2 | . | TRBV6-5 | . | TGTGCCAGCAGTTCCTGGACAAGTGGTGGCTACACCTTC | CASSSWTSGGYTF
TRBJ2-5 | few | TRBV19 | TRBD2 | TGTGCCAGTAGGGGCGGGGGGGGTGAGACCCAGTACTTC | CASRGGGGETQYF
TRBJ1-2 | . | TRBV2 | . | TGTGCCAGCACCCCGGGAGGGGGCTATGGCTACACCTTC | CASTPGGGYGYTF
TRBJ1-2 | . | TRBV6-1 | TRBD1 | TGTGCCAGCAGTGTCGGACAGGGGGCTAACTATGGCTACACCTTC | CASSVGQGANYGYTF
TRBJ2-7 | . | TRBV28 | . | TGTGCCAGCAGCCGGGACACCCAAGGGCAGTACTTC | CASSRDTQGQYF
TRBJ2-1 | . | TRBV10-1 | TRBD2 | TGCGCCAGCAGTGGGGTGATTAGCGGGTTGCCCAATGAGCAGTTCTTC | CASSGVISGLPNEQFF
TRBJ2-7 | . | TRBV30 | . | TGTGCCTGGAGCCGAACCAGGGGATTCTTTCCCTACGAGCAGTACTTC | CAWSRTRGFFPYEQYF